A selection of T cell receptor beta chains follows, all from one sample in a study of neurological immune-mediated disorders. In TCRdb, the 5' RACE reads were re-called with MiXCR into one record per CDR3 protein. Of tens of thousands of distinct CDR3 sequences in the sample, about a tenth are singletons; the top ten hold 1.6%. The sequenced sample was PBMCs. Receptors originate from a woman aged 40-49 years in good health. Each CDR3 is given with its conserved first and last residue. D genes are given only for firm matches. Rows may omit the clone size; those that give it use once, few, many or a size class.

NA,TRBV7-7,TRBJ2-2,many,TGTGCCAGCAGCTTAGCGGAGTACACCGGGGAGCTGTTTTTT,CASSLAEYTGELFF
TRBD2,TRBV5-1,TRBJ2-7,many,TGCGCCAGCAGCTTGGTACGGACTAGAGATGGCGAGCAGTACTTC,CASSLVRTRDGEQYF
NA,TRBV10-3,TRBJ1-4,NA,TGTGCCACGGAACATGCTGAAAAACTGTTTTTT,CATEHAEKLFF
NA,TRBV11-3,TRBJ2-3,many,TGTGCCAGCAGCTTAGAAGGGTGGGCAGATACGCAGTATTTT,CASSLEGWADTQYF
NA,TRBV7-9,TRBJ2-7,many,TGTGCCAGCAGCGTCTTCGAAGGCAGGGGCTACGAGCAGTACTTC,CASSVFEGRGYEQYF
NA,TRBV7-8,TRBJ2-2,few,TGTGCCAGTACTACCGGTGGAAGGGCGGCCGGGGAGCTGTTTTTT,CASTTGGRAAGELFF
NA,TRBV20-1,TRBJ2-7,many,TGCAGTGTTCCAATAACCTACGAGCAGTACTTC,CSVPITYEQYF
NA,TRBV12-3/TRBV12-4,TRBJ2-5,many,TGTGCCAGCAGCCGGCGGTCCACCCAGTACTTC,CASSRRSTQYF
TRBD2,TRBV15,TRBJ2-5,many,TGTGCCACCAGCCCACGTAGAGGACTAGCGGGTTATATTCAAGAGACCCAGTACTTC,CATSPRRGLAGYIQETQYF
NA,TRBV4-3,TRBJ2-1,many,TGCGCCAGCAGCCAAGACCACGTAGGAACAAAGCGTAGTGGGAATGAGCAGTTCTTC,CASSQDHVGTKRSGNEQFF
NA,TRBV29-1,TRBJ1-1,many,TGCAGCGTTGAAGATTACGGGGTCTTGTACACTGAAGCTTTCTTT,CSVEDYGVLYTEAFF
NA,TRBV12-3/TRBV12-4,TRBJ1-2,many,TGTGCCAGCAGTTTGACGGGCCCTACTCGCTATGGCTACACCTTC,CASSLTGPTRYGYTF
NA,TRBV10-2,TRBJ1-2,few,TGCGCCAGCACCCCGGGGGGCAGCTATGGCTACACCTTC,CASTPGGSYGYTF
NA,TRBV3-1,TRBJ2-1,many,TGTGCCAGCAGCGAACTAGTGGGGGAGCAGTTCTTC,CASSELVGEQFF
NA,TRBV2,TRBJ2-2,many,TGTGCCAGCAGGGCAGAGAACACCGGGGAGCTGTTTTTT,CASRAENTGELFF
TRBD1,TRBV10-3,TRBJ2-7,few,TGTGCCGTGGCGGGACAGGGTGCGGACGAGCAGTACTTC,CAVAGQGADEQYF
TRBD1,TRBV6-2/TRBV6-3,TRBJ1-1,many,TGTGCCAGCAGTAACGTAAACTTCAGGGGGCTGAACACTGAAGCTTTCTTT,CASSNVNFRGLNTEAFF
TRBD2,TRBV14,TRBJ2-7,many,TGTGCCAGCCCCTGGAAAACTAGCGGGAGATCCTACGAGCAGTACTTC,CASPWKTSGRSYEQYF
NA,TRBV2,TRBJ1-3,many,TGTGCCAGCAGTATCCGGACGGGTGGAAACACCATATATTTT,CASSIRTGGNTIYF
TRBD1,TRBV5-5,TRBJ1-6,many,TGTGCCAGCAGCTTACAGGGGAGTAGCCCAAATTCACCCCTCCACTTT,CASSLQGSSPNSPLHF
NA,TRBV29-1,TRBJ1-2,many,TGCAGCGTTGAGTTGATCGGGGTTCTCTATGGCTACACCTTC,CSVELIGVLYGYTF
TRBD1,TRBV29-1,TRBJ2-2,many,TGCAGCGTTGTAGGACAGGGGAACACCGGGGAGCTGTTTTTT,CSVVGQGNTGELFF
NA,TRBV20-1,TRBJ1-2,many,TGCAGTGCTATCCCTGCGGACACAACTAACTATGGCTACACCTTC,CSAIPADTTNYGYTF
TRBD2,TRBV20-1,TRBJ2-2,many,TGCAGTGCTAGAGATCCGGTAGCGGGAGACACCGGGGAGCTGTTTTTT,CSARDPVAGDTGELFF